These T cell receptor beta chains were read from a single sample in a study of cytomegalovirus exposure and HLA in healthy donors. Measured with immunoSEQ multiplex PCR; TCRdb has only the in-frame clones, and not every one. This repertoire includes about 130,000 clones. Sequenced material: PBMCs. These receptors were collected from a man between 18 and 35 years old in good health and CMV-seronegative. Both conserved end residues are part of each CDR3. Fields, in order: J gene, D gene, V gene, CDR3 protein, CDR3 DNA. The D gene is left open where the match is weak.

J: TRBJ1-2; D: NA; V: TRBV6-1; CDR3: CASSDLDRRGYTF; DNA: TGTGCCAGCAGTGATTTAGACAGACGGGGCTACACCTTC
J: TRBJ2-5; D: TRBD2; V: TRBV2; CDR3: CASSERRLAGETQYF; DNA: TGTGCCAGCAGTGAAAGGCGGCTAGCGGGAGAGACCCAGTACTTC
J: TRBJ2-3; D: NA; V: TRBV2; CDR3: CASSGASTDTQYF; DNA: TGTGCCAGCAGTGGGGCTAGCACAGATACGCAGTATTTT
J: TRBJ2-2; D: NA; V: TRBV27; CDR3: CASRGDYTGELFF; DNA: TGTGCCAGCAGGGGGGACTACACCGGGGAGCTGTTTTTT
J: TRBJ2-7; D: NA; V: TRBV2; CDR3: CASSGDGGINEQYF; DNA: TGTGCCAGCAGTGGGGACGGCGGGATAAACGAGCAGTACTTC
J: TRBJ1-1; D: NA; V: TRBV5-3; CDR3: CARSLVGLDTEAFF; DNA: TGTGCCAGAAGCTTGGTGGGCTTGGACACTGAAGCTTTCTTT
J: TRBJ2-5; D: NA; V: TRBV29-1; CDR3: CSVVTRRETQYF; DNA: TGCAGCGTTGTGACACGAAGGGAGACCCAGTACTTC
J: TRBJ2-3; D: NA; V: TRBV5-1; CDR3: CASRTGADTQYF; DNA: TGCGCCAGCAGGACGGGAGCAGATACGCAGTATTTT
J: TRBJ1-5; D: NA; V: TRBV19; CDR3: CASSISRRQSGQPQHF; DNA: TGTGCCAGTAGTATATCCCGCCGACAGTCAGGTCAGCCCCAGCATTTT
J: TRBJ2-5; D: NA; V: TRBV5-4; CDR3: CASSLDSQETQYF; DNA: TGTGCCAGCAGCTTGGACAGCCAAGAGACCCAGTACTTC
J: TRBJ1-1; D: NA; V: TRBV6-5; CDR3: CASSYFPGIANTEAFF; DNA: TGTGCCAGCAGTTACTTCCCAGGGATTGCGAACACTGAAGCTTTCTTT
J: TRBJ1-1; D: TRBD1; V: TRBV9; CDR3: CASSGRGRDTEAFF; DNA: TGTGCCAGCAGCGGCAGGGGGCGGGACACTGAAGCTTTCTTT
J: TRBJ2-5; D: NA; V: TRBV25-1; CDR3: CASSPSRETQYF; DNA: TGTGCCAGCAGTCCCTCGAGGGAGACCCAGTACTTC
J: TRBJ2-7; D: TRBD1; V: TRBV5-1; CDR3: CASSLIPGQGIEQYF; DNA: TGCGCCAGCAGCCTAATACCGGGACAGGGGATCGAGCAGTACTTC
J: TRBJ1-1; D: TRBD1; V: TRBV5-1; CDR3: CASRGYGTGATEAFF; DNA: TGCGCCAGCAGAGGATACGGGACAGGGGCCACTGAAGCTTTCTTT
J: TRBJ2-5; D: NA; V: TRBV5-1; CDR3: CASSLEVRRGEETQYF; DNA: TGCGCCAGCAGCTTGGAGGTTCGCAGGGGAGAAGAGACCCAGTACTTC
J: TRBJ2-7; D: TRBD2; V: TRBV27; CDR3: CASSRRLAGTYEQYF; DNA: TGTGCCAGCAGTAGACGACTAGCGGGAACCTACGAGCAGTACTTC
J: TRBJ2-1; D: TRBD2; V: TRBV4-2; CDR3: CASSQELRTSLLRGANEQFF; DNA: TGTGCCAGCAGCCAAGAGTTGAGGACTAGCTTACTCCGTGGGGCCAATGAGCAGTTCTTC
J: TRBJ2-2; D: NA; V: TRBV25-1; CDR3: CASSEWGSSNTGELFF; DNA: TGTGCCAGCAGTGAATGGGGCAGCTCGAACACCGGGGAGCTGTTTTTT
J: TRBJ2-5; D: NA; V: TRBV28; CDR3: CASGQGLGETQYF; DNA: TGTGCCAGCGGGCAGGGGTTAGGAGAGACCCAGTACTTC
J: TRBJ1-2; D: NA; V: TRBV19; CDR3: CASRGTETNYGYTF; DNA: TGTGCCAGTAGGGGGACTGAGACTAACTATGGCTACACCTTC
J: TRBJ2-7; D: NA; V: TRBV5-1; CDR3: CASSSGTPTLGEQYF; DNA: TGCGCCAGCAGCTCCGGGACTCCTACCCTCGGGGAGCAGTACTTC
J: TRBJ1-6; D: NA; V: TRBV12-1; CDR3: CASSFGGTENSPLHF; DNA: TGTGCCAGCAGCTTTGGGGGGACAGAAAATTCACCCCTCCACTTT
J: TRBJ2-2; D: NA; V: TRBV30; CDR3: CAWSVVTLNTGELFF; DNA: TGTGCCTGGAGTGTAGTGACATTGAACACCGGGGAGCTGTTTTTT
J: TRBJ1-1; D: TRBD1; V: TRBV9; CDR3: CASSLRTGEAFF; DNA: TGTGCCAGCAGCCTTAGGACAGGGGAAGCTTTCTTT
J: TRBJ1-1; D: TRBD1; V: TRBV5-6; CDR3: CASSLVGQGAQTEAFF; DNA: TGTGCCAGCAGCTTGGTTGGACAGGGGGCTCAGACTGAAGCTTTCTTT
J: TRBJ2-7; D: NA; V: TRBV6-5; CDR3: CASRRVSYEQYF; DNA: TGTGCCAGCCGCCGGGTGTCGTACGAGCAGTACTTC
J: TRBJ1-2; D: NA; V: TRBV20-1; CDR3: CRPTGQHGYTF; DNA: TGCAGGCCGACTGGACAGCATGGCTACACCTTC
J: TRBJ1-1; D: NA; V: TRBV7-9; CDR3: CASSSGRNTEAFF; DNA: TGTGCCAGCAGCTCGGGAAGGAACACTGAAGCTTTCTTT
J: TRBJ2-7; D: TRBD1; V: TRBV10-3; CDR3: CATADRSPYEQYF; DNA: TGTGCCACCGCGGACAGGTCTCCCTACGAGCAGTACTTC
J: TRBJ2-3; D: TRBD2; V: TRBV9; CDR3: CASSTFPSPGAGREGLTDTQYF; DNA: TGTGCCAGCAGCACCTTCCCAAGCCCGGGCGCGGGGCGGGAGGGCCTGACAGATACGCAGTATTTT
J: TRBJ2-1; D: TRBD2; V: TRBV29-1; CDR3: CSVEGLAGDYNEQFF; DNA: TGCAGCGTTGAAGGGTTAGCGGGCGATTACAATGAGCAGTTCTTC
J: TRBJ2-7; D: TRBD1; V: TRBV5-6; CDR3: CASSPGTGVGEQYF; DNA: TGTGCCAGCAGCCCTGGGACAGGCGTAGGCGAGCAGTACTTC
J: TRBJ2-7; D: NA; V: TRBV6-1; CDR3: CASSAVQIDYEQYF; DNA: TGTGCCAGCAGTGCAGTCCAAATCGACTACGAGCAGTACTTC
J: TRBJ1-1; D: TRBD1; V: TRBV6-1; CDR3: CASSDQQGAVGKAFF; DNA: TGTGCCAGCAGTGATCAGCAGGGGGCCGTTGGGAAAGCTTTCTTT
J: TRBJ2-1; D: NA; V: TRBV6-1; CDR3: CASRRDTGSYNEQFF; DNA: TGTGCCAGCAGAAGGGACACCGGTTCCTACAATGAGCAGTTCTTC
J: TRBJ2-6; D: NA; V: TRBV9; CDR3: CASSVDRAGANVLTF; DNA: TGTGCCAGCAGCGTAGATAGAGCTGGGGCCAACGTCCTGACTTTC
J: TRBJ2-3; D: NA; V: TRBV7-9; CDR3: CASSLTGSVTDTQYF; DNA: TGTGCCAGCAGCTTAACAGGGAGTGTCACAGATACGCAGTATTTT
J: TRBJ1-3; D: NA; V: TRBV5-1; CDR3: CASSLDREGNTIYF; DNA: TGCGCCAGCAGCTTGGACAGGGAGGGAAACACCATATATTTT
J: TRBJ1-1; D: TRBD1; V: TRBV29-1; CDR3: CSVGNPGQRNTEAFF; DNA: TGCAGCGTTGGAAACCCGGGACAGCGGAACACTGAAGCTTTCTTT
J: TRBJ1-2; D: NA; V: TRBV2; CDR3: CASPHTDRSYGYTF; DNA: TGTGCCTCCCCCCACACTGACAGAAGCTATGGCTACACCTTC
J: TRBJ1-1; D: NA; V: TRBV7-3; CDR3: CASSLTAGVETEAFF; DNA: TGTGCCAGCAGCTTAACTGCAGGGGTTGAGACTGAAGCTTTCTTT
J: TRBJ2-5; D: TRBD2; V: TRBV9; CDR3: CASSAQSPSGRGRETQYF; DNA: TGTGCCAGCAGCGCCCAATCCCCAAGCGGGAGGGGGCGAGAGACCCAGTACTTC
J: TRBJ2-1; D: NA; V: TRBV6-5; CDR3: CASSYQAHPSYNEQFF; DNA: TGTGCCAGCAGTTACCAGGCTCACCCCTCCTACAATGAGCAGTTCTTC
J: TRBJ2-7; D: NA; V: TRBV19; CDR3: CASTEYPGYSYEQYF; DNA: TGTGCCAGTACCGAATACCCAGGGTACTCCTACGAGCAGTACTTC
J: TRBJ1-2; D: TRBD1; V: TRBV2; CDR3: CASRGTVYGYTF; DNA: TGTGCCAGCAGGGGGACAGTCTATGGCTACACCTTC
J: TRBJ1-4; D: TRBD1; V: TRBV28; CDR3: CASSGGTNEKLFF; DNA: TGTGCCAGTTCAGGGGGTACTAATGAAAAACTGTTTTTT
J: TRBJ2-3; D: TRBD2; V: TRBV9; CDR3: CASSVKTSGGDTQYF; DNA: TGTGCCAGCAGCGTAAAAACTAGCGGGGGAGATACGCAGTATTTT
J: TRBJ2-2; D: NA; V: TRBV13; CDR3: CASRKGGYTGELFF; DNA: TGTGCCAGCAGGAAGGGGGGGTACACCGGGGAGCTGTTTTTT
J: TRBJ2-7; D: TRBD1; V: TRBV4-1; CDR3: CASSQPTGSKWYEQYF; DNA: TGCGCCAGCAGCCAACCGACAGGGTCAAAGTGGTACGAGCAGTACTTC
J: TRBJ2-7; D: NA; V: TRBV4-1; CDR3: CASSQDLAGMDEQYF; DNA: TGCGCCAGCAGCCAAGATCTGGCAGGGATGGACGAGCAGTACTTC
J: TRBJ2-5; D: TRBD1; V: TRBV18; CDR3: CASSEPGQGAGGTQYF; DNA: TGTGCCAGCTCAGAGCCGGGACAGGGGGCAGGCGGGACCCAGTACTTC
J: TRBJ1-6; D: TRBD1; V: TRBV6-1; CDR3: CASRQGPAGSPLHF; DNA: TGTGCCAGTAGACAGGGACCGGCAGGATCACCCCTCCACTTT